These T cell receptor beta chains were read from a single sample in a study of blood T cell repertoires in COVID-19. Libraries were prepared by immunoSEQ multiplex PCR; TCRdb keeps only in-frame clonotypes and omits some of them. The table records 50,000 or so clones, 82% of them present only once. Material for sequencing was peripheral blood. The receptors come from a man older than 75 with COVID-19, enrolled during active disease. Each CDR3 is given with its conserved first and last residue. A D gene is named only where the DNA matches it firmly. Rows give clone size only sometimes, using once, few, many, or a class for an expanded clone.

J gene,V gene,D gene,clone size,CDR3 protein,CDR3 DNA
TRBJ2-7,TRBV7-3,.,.,CASSAPGSPYEQYF,TGTGCCAGCAGCGCCCCAGGGTCTCCCTACGAGCAGTACTTC
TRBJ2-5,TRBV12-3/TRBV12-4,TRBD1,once,CASGDRYQETQYF,TGTGCCAGCGGGGACAGGTACCAAGAGACCCAGTACTTC
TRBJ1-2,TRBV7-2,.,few,CASRYTGSSYGYTF,TGTGCCAGCAGGTATACAGGATCTAGCTATGGCTACACCTTC
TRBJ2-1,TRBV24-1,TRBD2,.,CATSDRTSAGRSEQRNEQFF,TGTGCCACCAGTGATCGGACTAGCGCCGGGAGGAGTGAACAACGGAATGAGCAGTTCTTC
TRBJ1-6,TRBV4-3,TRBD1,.,CASSQDRGTAVRALHF,TGCGCCAGCAGCCAAGATAGAGGGACAGCCGTTCGGGCCCTCCACTTT
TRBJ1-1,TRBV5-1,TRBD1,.,CASSLTGGDTEAFF,TGCGCCAGCAGCTTAACAGGGGGGGACACTGAAGCTTTCTTT
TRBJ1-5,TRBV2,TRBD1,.,CASRDRARQPQHF,TGTGCCAGCAGGGACAGGGCACGGCAGCCCCAGCATTTT
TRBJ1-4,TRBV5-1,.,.,CASSPVSGKMSEKLFF,TGCGCCAGCAGCCCCGTATCAGGAAAAATGAGTGAAAAACTGTTTTTT
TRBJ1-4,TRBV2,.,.,CASSNLGGANEKLFF,TGTGCCAGCAGTAACCTCGGGGGGGCTAATGAAAAACTGTTTTTT
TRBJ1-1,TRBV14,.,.,CASSLRTEGWNTEAFF,TGTGCCAGCAGCCTTCGGACAGAGGGGTGGAACACTGAAGCTTTCTTT
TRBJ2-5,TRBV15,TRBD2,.,CATSSHKRASGRGETQYF,TGTGCCACCAGCAGCCACAAGCGGGCTAGCGGGAGAGGAGAGACCCAGTACTTC
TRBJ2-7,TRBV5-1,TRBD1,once,CASSLAKQGVHEQYF,TGCGCCAGCAGCTTGGCCAAACAGGGGGTACACGAGCAGTACTTC
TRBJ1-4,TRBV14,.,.,CASSLNRDEKLFF,TGTGCCAGCAGCCTGAACAGGGATGAAAAACTGTTTTTT
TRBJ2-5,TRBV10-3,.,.,CAISRTDSSTETQYF,TGTGCCATCAGTCGGACGGACTCCTCCACAGAGACCCAGTACTTC
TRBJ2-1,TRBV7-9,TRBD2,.,CASSLAPGTRALNEQFF,TGTGCCAGCAGCTTAGCCCCCGGGACTAGAGCCCTCAATGAGCAGTTCTTC
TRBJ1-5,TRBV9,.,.,CASSANGQPNQPQHF,TGTGCCAGCAGCGCCAACGGACAGCCCAATCAGCCCCAGCATTTT
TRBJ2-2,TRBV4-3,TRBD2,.,CASSPSAGGANTGELFF,TGCGCCAGCTCCCCCTCGGCGGGAGGGGCGAACACCGGGGAGCTGTTTTTT
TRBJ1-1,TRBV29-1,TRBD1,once,CSVAETGRNTEAFF,TGCAGCGTTGCAGAGACAGGGAGAAACACTGAAGCTTTCTTT
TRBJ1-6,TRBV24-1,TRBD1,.,CATSDTGQGVGSPLHF,TGTGCCACCAGTGATACCGGACAGGGTGTCGGTTCACCCCTCCACTTT
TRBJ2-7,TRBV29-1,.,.,CSVGQTSSYEQYF,TGCAGCGTTGGACAAACGAGCTCCTACGAGCAGTACTTC
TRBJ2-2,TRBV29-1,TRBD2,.,CSVALAGGSTGELFF,TGCAGCGTTGCATTAGCGGGAGGCTCCACCGGGGAGCTGTTTTTT
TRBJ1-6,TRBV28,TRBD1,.,CASSHRGVGSPLHF,TGTGCCAGCAGTCACAGGGGAGTAGGGTCACCCCTCCACTTT
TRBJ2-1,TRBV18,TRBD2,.,CASSPGLAGEDEQFF,TGTGCCAGCTCACCAGGGCTAGCGGGAGAGGATGAGCAGTTCTTC
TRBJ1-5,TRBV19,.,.,CASSIGQGLNQPQHF,TGTGCCAGTAGTATAGGCCAGGGCCTCAATCAGCCCCAGCATTTT
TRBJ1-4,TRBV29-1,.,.,CSGGNLEKLFF,TGCAGCGGTGGCAATCTTGAAAAACTGTTTTTT
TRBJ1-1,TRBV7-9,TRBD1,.,CASSLDRGRVAFF,TGTGCCAGCAGCCTTGACAGGGGGCGCGTAGCTTTCTTT
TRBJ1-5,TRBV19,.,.,CASRDYLSNQPQHF,TGTGCCAGTCGGGACTATCTTAGCAATCAGCCCCAGCATTTT
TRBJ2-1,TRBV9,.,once,CASSVNNEQFF,TGTGCCAGCAGCGTTAACAATGAGCAGTTCTTC
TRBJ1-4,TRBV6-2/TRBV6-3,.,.,CASSYDVRLNDEKLFF,TGTGCCAGCAGTTACGATGTTCGGTTAAATGATGAAAAACTGTTTTTT
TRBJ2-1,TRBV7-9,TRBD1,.,CASSLRDRGVNEQFF,TGTGCCAGCAGCCTGCGGGACAGGGGGGTCAATGAGCAGTTCTTC
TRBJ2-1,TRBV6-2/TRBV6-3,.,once,CASSTKRALNYNEQFF,TGTGCCAGCAGTACGAAGCGGGCACTAAACTACAATGAGCAGTTCTTC
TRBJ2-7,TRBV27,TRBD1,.,CASSVPGQGATEQYF,TGTGCCAGCAGTGTACCGGGACAGGGGGCGACCGAGCAGTACTTC
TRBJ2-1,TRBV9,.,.,CASSVGGGGYNEQFF,TGTGCCAGCAGCGTAGGAGGAGGAGGCTACAATGAGCAGTTCTTC
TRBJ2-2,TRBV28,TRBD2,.,CATTVAGGNTGELFF,TGTGCCACCACCGTAGCGGGGGGGAACACCGGGGAGCTGTTTTTT
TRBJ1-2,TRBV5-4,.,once,CASSSPKGQGQNGYTF,TGTGCCAGCAGCTCCCCCAAAGGGCAGGGGCAGAATGGCTACACCTTC
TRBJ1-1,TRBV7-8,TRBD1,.,CASRPTTGGRGTEAFF,TGTGCCAGCAGACCTACAACAGGGGGCAGGGGCACTGAAGCTTTCTTT
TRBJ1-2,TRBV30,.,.,CAWSQGQGGYTF,TGTGCCTGGAGTCAGGGGCAGGGTGGCTACACCTTC
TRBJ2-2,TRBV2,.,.,CASSEAGAMNTGELFF,TGTGCCAGCAGTGAGGCGGGGGCTATGAACACCGGGGAGCTGTTTTTT
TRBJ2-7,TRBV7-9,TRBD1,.,CASSPGTGKAYEQYF,TGTGCCAGCAGCCCCGGGACAGGGAAAGCCTACGAGCAGTACTTC
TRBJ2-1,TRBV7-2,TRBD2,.,CASSLAGGLYNEQFF,TGTGCCAGCAGCTTGGCGGGGGGACTTTACAATGAGCAGTTCTTC
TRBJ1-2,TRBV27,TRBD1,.,CATSRDRGYGYTF,TGTGCCACCAGCCGGGACAGAGGCTATGGCTACACCTTC
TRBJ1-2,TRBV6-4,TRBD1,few,CASSPRTGGYGYTF,TGTGCCAGCAGCCCCCGGACAGGGGGCTATGGCTACACCTTC
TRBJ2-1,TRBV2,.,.,CASSETESVNEQFF,TGTGCCAGCAGTGAAACAGAATCTGTCAATGAGCAGTTCTTC
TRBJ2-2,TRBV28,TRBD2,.,CASSPPRRASGRADTGELFF,TGTGCCAGCAGTCCCCCTCGCCGGGCTAGCGGGAGGGCCGACACCGGGGAGCTGTTTTTT
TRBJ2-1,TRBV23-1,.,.,CASSLRGRVGNEQFF,TGCGCCAGCAGTCTAAGGGGGAGGGTTGGTAATGAGCAGTTCTTC
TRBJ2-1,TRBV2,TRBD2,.,CASNLAGGGDEQFF,TGTGCCAGCAACCTAGCGGGAGGGGGGGATGAGCAGTTCTTC
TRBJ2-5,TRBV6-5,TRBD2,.,CASSYSLAAQETQYF,TGTGCCAGCAGTTACTCACTAGCGGCCCAAGAGACCCAGTACTTC